Listed here is a single T cell receptor (beta chain). Antigen: not known. Sequencing of the DNA from cultured CD4+ T cells was carried out with the Oncomine TCR Beta short-read assay. MiXCR, applied by TCRdb to the PCR reads, yields one record per CDR3 protein. The profile shows around 7,400 distinct CDR3 sequences, around 50% of them singletons. CDR1 LNHDA and CDR2 SQIVND come from the germline V gene (reference sequence). CDR3 length: 16 residues. Trimming cost V 6 bases and J 2 bases, with 17 bases left between them. The record originates from a study of vaccination and CD4 T cells after COVID-19. Looking at the study overall: Timing of post-vaccine sample collection was a median about 70 days after dose two, with a range of 14 to 241.

Noted treatment: roughly 10-day PBMC culture with coronavirus spike peptide pools or control peptides (ViraFEST assay). Before the COVID-19 pandemic (2011-2018), CD4+ T cells were obtained from the unexposed donor. Findings of the study overall: Median reactive clonotypes, those recognizing SARS-CoV-2, rose from roughly 19 to 38, not significantly.

This TCR came from a human donor in good health. The sequencing sample was made of CD4+ T cells from blood, cultured in vitro. The genes are TRBV19 and TRBJ1-5; tentatively, D is TRBD1 (6 bases). CDR3 amino acids: CASSTQNREGNQPQHF. The CDR3 DNA reads TGTGCCAGTAGCACCCAGAACAGGGAAGGCAATCAGCCCCAGCATTTT.